This TCR beta chain derives from a study of spatial heterogeneity in lung cancer. CDR1 SQVTM and CDR2 ANQGSEA come from the germline V gene. The CDR3 contains 11 residues. Trimming cost V 6 bases and J 8 bases; bases outside gene matches: 3. Each CDR3 protein is one row after TCRdb ran MiXCR on the 5' RACE reads. The table has more than 65,000 distinct CDR3 sequences, about 8% seen once. Specified time point: sample taken at primary tumor resection. This clonotype appeared many times. The sample in question was PBMCs, obtained at surgery. This chain links TRBV29-1 with TRBJ1-4; 7 positions match TRBD1. This receptor was identified in a male donor with early-stage non-small cell lung cancer. The CDR3, as DNA: TGCAGCGTCCCGACAGGGGAAAAACTGTTTTTT. Residues: CSVPTGEKLFF.